This T cell receptor beta chain was profiled in a study of neurological immune-mediated disorders. Study-level results: Among 34 multiple sclerosis patients, phylogenetic grouping put the repertoires of 18 into a single related-CDR3 cluster, a possible signature. HTLV-1-associated myelopathy had the most TCR clonal expansion, and multiple sclerosis had the least, less than healthy controls. Neither clinical nor MRI features were associated with the multiple sclerosis repertoire cluster.

5'RACE with 10-nucleotide random UMIs produced the cDNA. MiXCR, applied by TCRdb to the 5' RACE reads, yields one record per CDR3 protein. The sample carries roughly 74,000 distinct CDR3 sequences, around 5.5% recorded once. This clonotype was counted ten times or more. Its antigen is not known. With 4 bases removed from V and 5 bases from J, the gap between germline ends came to 16 bases. CDR1 and CDR2 (germline): SGHNT, YYREEE (reference sequence). This CDR3 comprises 16 residues. Material: PBMCs. This sequence joins TRBV5-4 and TRBJ1-6; tentative D call: TRBD1 (5 bases). The receptor comes from a man between 18 and 35 years old with multiple sclerosis. The CDR3, as DNA: TGTGCCAGCAGCCGTGAAAGGACACAAAATAATTCACCCCTCCACTTT. Translated: CASSRERTQNNSPLHF.